What follows are 26 T cell receptor beta chains derived from one specimen sequenced in a study of cytomegalovirus exposure and HLA in healthy donors. It was with 60 Vbeta and 13 Jbeta primers that the PCR ran. Data came from immunoSEQ multiplex PCR; TCRdb stores just in-frame clones and leaves some out. The sample has 150,000 to 200,000 clones, roughly 73% seen once. The specimen sequenced was PBMCs. Receptors were obtained from a woman aged 40 to 50 in good health and CMV-seropositive.

This clone has more than one count but fewer than ten. The chain couples TRBV30 to TRBJ1-1, with 8 nucleotides matching TRBD1. CDR1 is GTSNPN, CDR2 SVGIG, per germline (reference sequence). CDR3 length: 16 amino acids. V lost 1 base, J lost 1 base, and 8 bases stayed unmatched. DNA of the CDR3: TGTGCCTGGAGTGGAGGACAGGGACGGCGGAACACTGAAGCTTTCTTT. This encodes CAWSGGQGRRNTEAFF.

The chain joins TRBV28 to TRBJ1-1, with a possible D match to TRBD1 (5 bases). The V gene lost 2 bases and the J gene lost 4 bases, with 11 bases spanning the gap. Germline lookup yields CDR1 MDHEN and CDR2 SYDVKM. This CDR3 spans 14 amino acids. The CDR3 is CASSLTQGSTEAFF. DNA of the CDR3: TGTGCCAGCAGTTTAACCCAGGGAAGCACTGAAGCTTTCTTT.

V usage is TRBV28 and J usage is TRBJ2-2; no reliable D call. Germline-derived CDR1 and CDR2 are MDHEN and SYDVKM. Deletions cut 3 bases from V and 5 bases from J, with 13 bases between. The CDR3 sequence is 15 residues long. This chain's CDR3 is CASSLSSLGTGELFF. CDR3 nucleotide sequence: TGTGCCAGCAGTTTGTCTAGTCTTGGGACCGGGGAGCTGTTTTTT.

V is TRBV27 and J is TRBJ2-1, with 7 bases identical to TRBD1. Germline lookup yields CDR1 MNHEY and CDR2 SMNVEV (reference sequence). This CDR3 has 14 amino acids. J was trimmed by 12 bases and V by 3 bases; bases with no gene match: 11. The CDR3 protein is CASSFDPRGSGQFF. DNA for the CDR3: TGTGCCAGCAGTTTTGATCCCAGGGGGTCTGGGCAGTTCTTC.

The chain joins TRBV15 to TRBJ2-5; perhaps TRBD1 as D (6 bases). V shed 0 bases and J shed 4 bases, with 9 bases lying between them. This CDR3 has 14 residues. Germline loops: CDR1 LNHNV, CDR2 YYDKDF (reference sequence). In DNA, the CDR3 is TGTGCCACCAGCAGAGATCAAGGGGGAGAGACCCAGTACTTC. Translation gives CATSRDQGGETQYF.

The chain uses TRBV29-1 and TRBJ2-2; 7 nucleotides line up with TRBD2. The CDR3 totals 14 residues. V trimming: 2 bases; J trimming: 2 bases; junction bases outside the gene matches: 2. Germline V gene lookup returns CDR1 SQVTM and CDR2 ANQGSEA. CDR3 in DNA: TGCAGCGTTGAAATGGGACTAAACACCGGGGAGCTGTTTTTT. It yields the protein CSVEMGLNTGELFF.

The chain employs TRBV18 and TRBJ2-3; TRBD2 is a possible D gene (6 bases). This CDR3 is built from 14 residues. Per the germline V gene, CDR1 is KGHSH and CDR2 is LQKENI. Trimming shortened V by 4 bases and J by 2 bases, and 10 bases separated the two germline ends. The CDR3 sequence: CASSRGETTDTQYF. CDR3 coding DNA: TGTGCCAGCTCACGGGGGGAGACCACAGATACGCAGTATTTT.

This sequence joins TRBV4-1 and TRBJ2-5; 11 bases fit TRBD2. The DNA matches TRBJ2-7 better at its end, which makes the J call doubtful. The CDR3 consists of 15 residues. Germline V gene sequence: CDR1 MGHRA, CDR2 YSYEKL. Here the CDR3 reads CASSQFGTSGYEQYF. As DNA, the CDR3 is TGCGCCAGCAGCCAGTTTGGGACTAGCGGCTACGAGCAGTACTTC.

The genes are TRBV19 and TRBJ2-3; maybe TRBD2 (5 bases). The germline V and J ends were trimmed by 3 bases and 0 bases, with 7 bases remaining between them. The CDR3 length is 14 residues. Germline CDR1 reads LNHDA; CDR2 reads SQIVND (reference sequence). The chain's CDR3 is CASSIEGSTDTQYF. CDR3 bases: TGTGCCAGTAGTATCGAGGGCAGCACAGATACGCAGTATTTT.

CDR3 coding DNA: TGTGCCAGCAGCTGGGGGGAGGGCCAAGGGGATACGCAGTATTTT. Its translation: CASSWGEGQGDTQYF. The chain recombines TRBV11-3 with TRBJ2-3; 7 bases are a match to TRBD2. Germline lookup yields CDR1 SGHNT and CDR2 YENEEA. The CDR3 loop spans 15 amino acids. Trimming at V came to 4 bases and at J to 6 bases, leaving 10 bases not matched to a gene.

This chain connects TRBV13 to TRBJ2-7; a weak D match, TRBD1 (6 bases). From germline, CDR1 is PRHDT and CDR2 FYEKMQ (reference sequence). Trimming took 4 bases from V and 3 from J, leaving 13 bases between them. CDR3 length: 14 amino acids. The CDR3 is CASSWAGANYEQYF. DNA of the CDR3: TGTGCCAGCAGCTGGGCAGGGGCAAACTACGAGCAGTACTTC.

Written as DNA, the CDR3 is TGCGCCAGCAGCCCCCATAGTGCGGGAGGGCCTAACAATGAGCAGTTCTTC. This gives the protein CASSPHSAGGPNNEQFF. The chain couples TRBV4-3 to TRBJ2-1; TRBD2 aligns across 9 bases. With 4 bases clipped from V and 5 bases from J, the junction kept 12 bases outside the gene matches. CDR3 size: 17 residues. The germline CDR1 and CDR2 sequences are LGHNA and YSLEER.

CDR3 in amino acids: CASRLTFGTANYGYTF. CDR3 bases: TGTGCCAGCAGGTTAACCTTCGGGACAGCTAACTATGGCTACACCTTC. The chain joins TRBV27 to TRBJ1-2; TRBD1 agrees at 7 bases. This CDR3 has 16 amino acids. J lost 0 bases, V lost 6 bases, and 10 bases had no gene match. CDR1 MNHEY and CDR2 SMNVEV come from the germline V gene (reference sequence).

The CDR3 is CAWRTLGQRIETF. For the CDR3, the DNA is TGTGCCTGGAGAACTTTGGGACAGCGCATTGAAACCTTC. This chain uses TRBV30 with TRBJ1-2; 7 bases agree with TRBD1. The CDR3 covers 13 residues. CDR1 is GTSNPN and CDR2 is SVGIG in the germline V gene (reference sequence). V lost 3 bases and J lost 14; bases outside the gene matches: 15.

This clone was counted a few times. This rearrangement joins TRBV28 to TRBJ1-6, with 8 bases matching TRBD1. This CDR3 is 14 amino acids long. Per germline, CDR1 MDHEN and CDR2 SYDVKM. The V gene end was trimmed by 6 bases and the J gene end by 9 bases; junction bases not matched to a gene: 7. The DNA of the CDR3 is TGTGCCAGCAGGTCGACAGGGGATGGTTCACCCCTCCACTTT. Translating gives CASRSTGDGSPLHF.

This chain connects TRBV5-6 to TRBJ2-6; tentative D call: TRBD2 (5 bases). Trimming removed 3 bases from V and 4 bases from J, with 11 bases in between. CDR1 and CDR2 from the germline V gene are SGHDT and YYEEEE. This CDR3 has 15 residues. CDR3 coding DNA: TGTGCCAGCAGCTCGGCGGGTTGGGGGGCCAACGTCCTGACTTTC. It yields the protein CASSSAGWGANVLTF.

This chain joins TRBV5-8 and TRBJ1-1; D is undetermined. The CDR3 covers 16 residues. Trimming removed 1 base from V and 1 base from J, with 14 bases in between. Germline CDR1 SGHTS, CDR2 YDEGEE. CDR3 region: CASSLTVGRTNTEAFF. CDR3 in DNA: TGTGCCAGCAGCTTGACAGTTGGGAGGACGAACACTGAAGCTTTCTTT.

The chain is built from TRBV11-2 and TRBJ1-2; 7 bases map to TRBD1. Germline CDR1 and CDR2: SGHAT and FQNNGV. The CDR3 is made up of 14 amino acids. V was pared by 6 bases and J by 3 bases, with 7 bases of the junction left unmatched. CDR3 protein: CASRKGGQYYGYTF. CDR3 DNA sequence: TGTGCCAGCAGGAAGGGGGGACAGTACTATGGCTACACCTTC.

This clone was observed a few times. J is TRBJ1-5 and V is TRBV9; D gene ambiguous. Germline CDR1 reads SGDLS; CDR2 reads YYNGEE. The CDR3 spans 15 residues. Trimming stripped 4 bases from V and 2 bases from J, with 13 bases between. The DNA for the CDR3 is TGTGCCAGCAGCCCCGGTTCAGGCGGCAATCAGCCCCAGCATTTT. Protein sequence: CASSPGSGGNQPQHF.

Only a few counts were recorded for this clone. The V and J genes are TRBV6-1 and TRBJ2-7; tentatively, D is TRBD2 (7 bases). The V and J ends lost 4 bases and 4 bases respectively, with 11 bases between them. The CDR3 is 13 amino acids. The germline gives CDR1 MNHNS, CDR2 SASEGT. The CDR3 sequence: CASSVAGAYEQYF. DNA for the CDR3: TGTGCCAGCAGTGTGGCGGGGGCATACGAGCAGTACTTC.

The chain couples TRBV11-2 to TRBJ1-5; the D is unclear. Germline values: CDR1 SGHAT, CDR2 FQNNGV. V lost 1 base and J 5 bases, leaving 9 bases between the germline ends. The CDR3 length is 14 residues. The CDR3 nucleotides are TGTGCCAGCAGCTTAGGTGGTTCAGATCAGCCCCAGCATTTT. Translating gives CASSLGGSDQPQHF.

This clone has only a few counts. This sequence joins TRBV4-2 and TRBJ2-7, with 7 bases matching TRBD2. The CDR3 is 15 amino acids. The V and J ends lost 4 bases and 6 bases, in that order; junction bases with no gene match: 12. Per the germline V gene, CDR1 is LGHNA and CDR2 is YNFKEQ. CDR3 region: CASSLIGEGWREQYF. In nucleotides, the CDR3 is TGTGCCAGCAGCCTTATAGGGGAGGGATGGCGCGAGCAGTACTTC.

The chain uses TRBV7-9 and TRBJ2-2; no clear D gene. Trimming removed 3 bases at V and 5 bases at J, with 7 bases between. The CDR3 sequence is 13 residues long. Germline CDR1 is SEHNR and CDR2 is FQNEAQ (reference sequence). Written as DNA, the CDR3 is TGTGCCAGCAGCTTCTACGCAACCGGGGAGCTGTTTTTT. Protein: CASSFYATGELFF.

This clone was observed a single time. This specimen includes other DNA sequences encoding the same CDR3. The V and J genes are TRBV5-1 and TRBJ1-2; a possible D gene is TRBD1 (5 bases). The V end lost 0 bases, the J end lost 2 bases, and 8 bases lay between the germline ends. The CDR3 contains 14 residues. Germline CDR1 reads SGHRS; CDR2 reads YFSETQ. As DNA, the CDR3 is TGCGCCAGCAGCTTGGGGACAACGAACTATGGCTACACCTTC. As protein: CASSLGTTNYGYTF.

This clone was counted a few times. The chain recombines TRBV5-1 with TRBJ1-1; 11 positions match TRBD1. CDR1 and CDR2 (germline): SGHRS, YFSETQ. The CDR3 runs 17 residues. Germline trimming cut 4 bases from V and 1 base from J; bases unmatched to any gene: 9. CDR3 nucleotides: TGCGCCAGCAGCCCCGGGACAGGGGGTCGTTGGAACACTGAAGCTTTCTTT. Protein product: CASSPGTGGRWNTEAFF.

The count of this clone is one. The CDR3 coding sequence is TGTGCCAGCAGCGTAGCACTAGCGGGAGGCACAGATACGCAGTATTTT. Encoded protein: CASSVALAGGTDTQYF. The rearrangement joins TRBV9 to TRBJ2-3; 11 positions agree with TRBD2. The CDR3 is 16 amino acids. The germline CDR1 and CDR2 sequences are SGDLS and YYNGEE. The junction had 1 base not matched to a gene; V was cut back by 0 bases and J by 1 base.